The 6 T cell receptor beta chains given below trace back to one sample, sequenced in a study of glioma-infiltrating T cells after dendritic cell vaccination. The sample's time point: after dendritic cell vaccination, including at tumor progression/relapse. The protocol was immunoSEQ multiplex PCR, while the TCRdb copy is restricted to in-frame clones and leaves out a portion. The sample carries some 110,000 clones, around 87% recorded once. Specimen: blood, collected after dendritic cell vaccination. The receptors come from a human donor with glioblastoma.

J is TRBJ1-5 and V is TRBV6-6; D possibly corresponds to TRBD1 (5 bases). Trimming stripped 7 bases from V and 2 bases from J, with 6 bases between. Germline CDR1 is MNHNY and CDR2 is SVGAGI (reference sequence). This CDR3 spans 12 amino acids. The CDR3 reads CASTGGNQPQHF. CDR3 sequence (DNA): TGTGCCAGCACGGGGGGCAATCAGCCCCAGCATTTT.

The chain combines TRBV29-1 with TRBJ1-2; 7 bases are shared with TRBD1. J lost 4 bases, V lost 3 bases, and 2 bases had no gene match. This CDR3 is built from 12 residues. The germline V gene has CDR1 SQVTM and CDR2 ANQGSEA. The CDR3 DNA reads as TGCAGCGTTGACGCAGGGGGCTATGGCTACACCTTC. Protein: CSVDAGGYGYTF. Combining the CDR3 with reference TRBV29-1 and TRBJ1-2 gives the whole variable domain SAVISQKPSRDICQRGTSLTIQCQVDSQVTMMFWYRQQPGQSLTLIATANQGSEATYESGFVIDKFPISRPNLTFSTLTVSNMSPEDSSIYLCSVDAGGYGYTFGSGTRLTVV.

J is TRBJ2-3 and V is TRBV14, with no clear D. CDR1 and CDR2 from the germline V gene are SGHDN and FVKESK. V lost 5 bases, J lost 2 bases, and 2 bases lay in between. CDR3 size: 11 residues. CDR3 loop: CASSYTDTQYF. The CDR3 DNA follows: TGTGCCAGCAGCTACACAGATACGCAGTATTTT.

CDR3 nucleotide sequence: TGTGCCAGCAGCGGTGACAGAAACACTGAAGCTTTCTTT. It encodes CASSGDRNTEAFF. The genes are TRBV9 and TRBJ1-1, with D perhaps TRBD1 (5 bases). V was cut by 3 bases and J by 2 bases, with 8 bases left in between. Germline V gene data show CDR1 as SGDLS and CDR2 as YYNGEE. The CDR3 length is 13 residues.

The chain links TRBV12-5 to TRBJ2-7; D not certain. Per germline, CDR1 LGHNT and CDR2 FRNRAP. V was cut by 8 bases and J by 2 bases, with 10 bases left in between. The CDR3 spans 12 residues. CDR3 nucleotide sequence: TGTGCTAGTCTAGGCGAGCCCTACGAGCAGTACTTC. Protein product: CASLGEPYEQYF.

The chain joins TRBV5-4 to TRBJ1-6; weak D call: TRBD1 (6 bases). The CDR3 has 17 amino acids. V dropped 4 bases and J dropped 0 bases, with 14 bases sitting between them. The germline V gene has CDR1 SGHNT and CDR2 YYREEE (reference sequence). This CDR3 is CASSTRQASSYNSPLHF. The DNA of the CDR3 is TGTGCCAGCAGCACCAGACAGGCCAGCTCCTATAATTCACCCCTCCACTTT.